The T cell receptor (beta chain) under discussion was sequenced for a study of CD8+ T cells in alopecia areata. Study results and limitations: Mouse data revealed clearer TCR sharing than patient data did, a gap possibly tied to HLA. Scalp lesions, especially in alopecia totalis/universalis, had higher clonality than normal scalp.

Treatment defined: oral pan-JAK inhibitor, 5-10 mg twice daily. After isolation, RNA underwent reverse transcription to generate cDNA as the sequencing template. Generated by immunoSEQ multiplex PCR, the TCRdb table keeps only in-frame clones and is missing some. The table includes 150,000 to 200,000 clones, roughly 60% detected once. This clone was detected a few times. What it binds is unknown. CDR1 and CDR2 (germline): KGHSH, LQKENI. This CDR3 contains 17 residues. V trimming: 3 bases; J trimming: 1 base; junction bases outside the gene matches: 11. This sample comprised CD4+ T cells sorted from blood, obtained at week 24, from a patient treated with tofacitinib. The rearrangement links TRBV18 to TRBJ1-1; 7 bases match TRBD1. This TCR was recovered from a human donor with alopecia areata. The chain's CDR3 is CASSPGQSTAKNTEAFF. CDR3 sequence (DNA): TGTGCCAGCTCACCGGGACAGTCCACCGCCAAGAACACTGAAGCTTTCTTT. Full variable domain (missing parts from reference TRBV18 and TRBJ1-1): NAGVMQNPRHLVRRRGQEARLRCSPMKGHSHVYWYRQLPEEGLKFMVYLQKENIIDESGMPKERFSAEFPKEGPSILRIQQVVRGDSAAYFCASSPGQSTAKNTEAFFGQGTRLTVV.